This TCR beta chain is drawn from a study of blood T cells in healthy people across ages. This clonotype was counted many times. The use of a sample-barcoded 5' primer and a J-beta primer mix characterized a second PCR of about 7 to 12 cycles. MiXCR, run by TCRdb on the 5' RACE reads, gives a single entry per CDR3 protein. The data contain roughly 500,000 distinct CDR3 sequences, 27% of them singletons. V lost 5 bases, J lost 5 bases, and 7 bases lay in between. CDR1 and CDR2 from the germline V gene are DFQATT and SNEGSKA (reference sequence). This CDR3 comprises 11 residues. The clonotype originates from a woman between 65 and 79 years old in good health. This sequence joins TRBV20-1 and TRBJ2-4; D remains ambiguous. The sequenced material came from blood. CDR3 nucleotides: TGCAGTGCTCGGACCCAAAACATTCAGTACTTC. Translating it yields CSARTQNIQYF.